The clone carrying this T cell receptor beta chain was observed a handful of times. As yet, its antigen is unknown. PCR was performed using 60 Vbeta and 13 Jbeta primers. Libraries were prepared by immunoSEQ multiplex PCR; TCRdb keeps only in-frame clonotypes and omits some of them. The sample includes about 170,000 clones, about 85% of them seen just once. This entry comes from a study of cytomegalovirus exposure and HLA in healthy donors. Study at large: The early release's HLA-typed donors yielded about 85 million unique TCRs. Study findings and constraints: In a later analysis, productive TCRs from donors in an Asian-associated ancestry cluster reportedly carried fewer N-insertions than the cohort mean. DRB1 showed the most TCR associations and HLA-C the fewest in a later analysis, as rates varied by HLA locus. Cytomegalovirus association was listed for around 170 TCR beta chains.

Trimming took 5 bases from V and 2 from J; bases not matched to a gene: 7. Germline-derived CDR1 and CDR2 are SGHTA and FQGNSA. The CDR3 consists of 15 residues. This sequence was found in a woman in her forties or fifties in good health and CMV-seropositive. Sequencing was done on a sample of PBMCs. The chain combines TRBV7-2 with TRBJ2-7, with 9 nucleotides matching TRBD2. The DNA of the CDR3 is TGTGCCAGCAGCGCACTTAGCGGGGGAACCTACGAGCAGTACTTC. This sequence encodes CASSALSGGTYEQYF.